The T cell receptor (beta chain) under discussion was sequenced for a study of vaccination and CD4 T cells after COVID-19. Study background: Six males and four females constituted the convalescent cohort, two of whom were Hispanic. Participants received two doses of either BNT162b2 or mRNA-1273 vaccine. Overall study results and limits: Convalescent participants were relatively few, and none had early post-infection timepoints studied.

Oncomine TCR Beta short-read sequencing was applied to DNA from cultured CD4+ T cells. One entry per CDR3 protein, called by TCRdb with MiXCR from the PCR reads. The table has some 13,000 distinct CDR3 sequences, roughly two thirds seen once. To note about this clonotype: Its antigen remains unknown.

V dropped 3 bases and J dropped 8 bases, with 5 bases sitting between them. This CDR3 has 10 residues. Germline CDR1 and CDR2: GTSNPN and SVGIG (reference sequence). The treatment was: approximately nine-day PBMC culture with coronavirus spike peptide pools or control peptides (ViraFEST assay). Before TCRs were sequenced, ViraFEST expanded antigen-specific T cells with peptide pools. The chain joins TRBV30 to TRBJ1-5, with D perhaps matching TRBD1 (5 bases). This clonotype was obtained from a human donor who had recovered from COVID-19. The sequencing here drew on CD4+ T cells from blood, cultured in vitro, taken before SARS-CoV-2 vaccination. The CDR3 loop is CAWRGEPQHF. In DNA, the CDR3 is TGTGCCTGGAGGGGGGAGCCCCAGCATTTT.